A selection of T cell receptor beta chains follows, all from one sample in a study of long-term antiretroviral therapy in people with HIV. Clones were read by immunoSEQ multiplex PCR, and TCRdb kept only the in-frame ones, dropping some. The sample comprises over 25,000 clones, 90% to 95% of which are singletons, and 2.5% to 3.5% rests with the top ten. Sequencing used unsorted PBMCs, obtained approximately 7.4 years after starting antiretroviral therapy. Receptor source: a man aged 50 or older with HIV. Each CDR3 is given with its conserved first and last residue.

TRBV2,CASRKEGLAGITDTQYF
TRBV5-5,CASRTAQEIAGEQYF
TRBV5-1,CASTGTITTGELFF
TRBV5-7,CASSPGTTWTEAFF
TRBV7-6,CASSLDRGTGNTIYF
TRBV27,CASSSTSGEANEQFF
TRBV6-6,CASRRQEEQFF
TRBV7-2,CASSSPGLAAYEQYF
TRBV11-3,CASSLRREISKRHTQYF
TRBV11-3,CASSLGTSGMDTQYF
TRBV2,CASMGTKNTEAFF
TRBV5-1,CASSTDRYEQYF
TRBV7-2,CASSLAGADTEAFF
TRBV6-1,CASKTSGANVLTF
TRBV4-1,CASSQERGGYEQYF
TRBV2,CASSEGTGELFF
TRBV6-5,CASSLYDRGHYTF
TRBV19,CASSIKGYSGNTIYF
TRBV6-5,CASTLASNSYEQYF
TRBV29-1,CSGDRVLVTEAFF
TRBV6-5,CASSLDPTTGELFF
TRBV4-1,CASSQTGGAIREQHF
TRBV30,CAWSDRVTGSTDTQYF
TRBV10-3,CAISAFAGAYEKLFF
TRBV10-3,CATQGAKDYGYTF
TRBV29-1,CSVENPRDRGPYEQYF
TRBV5-1,CASSLGLASHEQYF
TRBV6-6,CASSKQGQGRGYTF
TRBV5-1,CASSLAGQYTEAFF
TRBV27,CASSFMGSYEQYF
TRBV30,CAWNDPGLINSPLHF
TRBV30,CAWSVRRGREKLFF
TRBV6-1,CASSVRRVDTQYF